This T cell receptor (beta chain) is from a study of blood T cell repertoires in COVID-19 (TCRdb year 2020). Regarding the study in general: Collaborator samples came from the United States, Italy and Spain and covered acute and convalescent phases of COVID-19. The samples were drawn from two sources: the first 160 participants of the ongoing ImmuneRACE study, and 950 to 1,500 subjects contributed by 6 global collaborators. The repertoires were released in a freely available public database meant as a resource for research on the immune response to SARS-CoV-2. Deeply sampled blood TCRbeta repertoires from subjects exposed to, actively infected with, or recovered from COVID-19 were included in the dataset. The material from the prospective study consisted of cDNA or gDNA derived from T cells, B-cell-depleted T cells, or PBMCs. Sample metadata almost always included a de-identified subject ID, COVID-19 status, age in years and sex. Where available, HLA class I and class II types were taken from metadata supplied by the sample provider and were not determined by assay-based typing.

TCRbeta CDR3 regions were amplified from genomic DNA using the immunoSEQ Assay, a bias-controlled multiplex PCR. The paper's data handling went like this. The number of nucleated cells in each sample was estimated from the amplification of reference gene primers within the assay. To quantify the absolute abundance of each unique TCRbeta CDR3 rearrangement, sequence reads were collapsed and filtered. For each sample, productive Simpson clonality was calculated as the square root of Simpson's diversity index across productive rearrangements. As stored in TCRdb, this immuneACCESS dataset retains in-frame rearrangements with V and J assigned. A fraction of the clones does not appear; measured against another copy, unresolved V genes explain less than half of the discrepancy, and the remainder lacks a known reason. V and J calls and clone size come straight from that table; D and trimming were deduced from the DNA. Within this sample are about 170,000 clones, with 80% to 85% of them counted one time only. The ten largest clones represent roughly a tenth of the sample.

The collaborating institutions used their own protocols to collect whole blood in K2EDTA tubes. For TCRbeta analysis, collaborators shipped samples as frozen whole blood, isolated PBMCs, or DNA extracted from either of those sample types. Details on this clone: Its antigen is unknown. No much larger clone exists at a distance of one base, and base qualities are not known.

Deletion took 0 bases off V and 7 bases off J, with a span of 13 bases between the germline ends. The cysteine opens and the phenylalanine closes a CDR3 of 15 amino acids. Only CDR3 DNA is held: 45 bases, read in frame from base 1. According to the germline V gene (reference sequence), CDR1 reads LNHNV and CDR2 reads YYDKDF. Broad study findings and their caveats: How much clinical and demographic metadata was included differed by source and by participant, and the metadata was provided uncurated.

The material sequenced was peripheral blood. The sequence joins TRBV15 to TRBJ1-5; TRBD1 is possibly the D segment (5 matching bases). This TCR was recovered from a man in his 70s with active or convalescent COVID-19. CDR3 loop: CATSRDPGIGQPQHF. The base sequence is TGTGCCACCAGCAGAGATCCAGGGATTGGACAGCCCCAGCATTTT.